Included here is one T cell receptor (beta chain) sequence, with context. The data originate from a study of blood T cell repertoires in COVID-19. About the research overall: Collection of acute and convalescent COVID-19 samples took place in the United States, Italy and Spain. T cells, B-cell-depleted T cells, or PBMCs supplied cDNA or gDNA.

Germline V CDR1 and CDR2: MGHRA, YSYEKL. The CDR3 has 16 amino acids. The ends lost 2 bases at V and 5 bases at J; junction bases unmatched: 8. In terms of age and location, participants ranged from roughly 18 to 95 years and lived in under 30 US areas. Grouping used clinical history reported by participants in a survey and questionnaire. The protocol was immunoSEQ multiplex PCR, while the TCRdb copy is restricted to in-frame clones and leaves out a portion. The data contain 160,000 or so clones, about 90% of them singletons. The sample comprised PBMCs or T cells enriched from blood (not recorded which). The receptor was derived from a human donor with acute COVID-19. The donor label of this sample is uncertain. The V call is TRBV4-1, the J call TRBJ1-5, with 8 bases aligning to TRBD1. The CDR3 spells CASSQRTGTRDQPQHF. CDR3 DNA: TGCGCCAGCAGCCAAAGGACAGGGACGAGGGATCAGCCCCAGCATTTT.